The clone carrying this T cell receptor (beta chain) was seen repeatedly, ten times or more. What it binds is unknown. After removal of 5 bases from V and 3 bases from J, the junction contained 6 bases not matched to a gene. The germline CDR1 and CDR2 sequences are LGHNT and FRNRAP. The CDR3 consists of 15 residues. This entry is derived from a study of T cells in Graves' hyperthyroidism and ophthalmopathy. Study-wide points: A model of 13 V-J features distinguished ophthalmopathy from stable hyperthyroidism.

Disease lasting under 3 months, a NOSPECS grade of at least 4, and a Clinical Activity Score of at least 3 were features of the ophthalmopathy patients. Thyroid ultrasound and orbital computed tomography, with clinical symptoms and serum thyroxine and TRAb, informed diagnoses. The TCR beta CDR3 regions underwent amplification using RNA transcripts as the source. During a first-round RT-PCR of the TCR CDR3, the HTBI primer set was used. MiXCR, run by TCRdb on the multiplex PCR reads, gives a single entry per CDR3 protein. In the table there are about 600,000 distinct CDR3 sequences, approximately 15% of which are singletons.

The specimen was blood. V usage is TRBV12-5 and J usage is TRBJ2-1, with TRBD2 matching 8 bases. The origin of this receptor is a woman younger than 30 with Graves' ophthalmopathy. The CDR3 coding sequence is TGTGCTAGTGGTCCCGTTCGGGAGGGCTACAATGAGCAGTTCTTC. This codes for CASGPVREGYNEQFF.